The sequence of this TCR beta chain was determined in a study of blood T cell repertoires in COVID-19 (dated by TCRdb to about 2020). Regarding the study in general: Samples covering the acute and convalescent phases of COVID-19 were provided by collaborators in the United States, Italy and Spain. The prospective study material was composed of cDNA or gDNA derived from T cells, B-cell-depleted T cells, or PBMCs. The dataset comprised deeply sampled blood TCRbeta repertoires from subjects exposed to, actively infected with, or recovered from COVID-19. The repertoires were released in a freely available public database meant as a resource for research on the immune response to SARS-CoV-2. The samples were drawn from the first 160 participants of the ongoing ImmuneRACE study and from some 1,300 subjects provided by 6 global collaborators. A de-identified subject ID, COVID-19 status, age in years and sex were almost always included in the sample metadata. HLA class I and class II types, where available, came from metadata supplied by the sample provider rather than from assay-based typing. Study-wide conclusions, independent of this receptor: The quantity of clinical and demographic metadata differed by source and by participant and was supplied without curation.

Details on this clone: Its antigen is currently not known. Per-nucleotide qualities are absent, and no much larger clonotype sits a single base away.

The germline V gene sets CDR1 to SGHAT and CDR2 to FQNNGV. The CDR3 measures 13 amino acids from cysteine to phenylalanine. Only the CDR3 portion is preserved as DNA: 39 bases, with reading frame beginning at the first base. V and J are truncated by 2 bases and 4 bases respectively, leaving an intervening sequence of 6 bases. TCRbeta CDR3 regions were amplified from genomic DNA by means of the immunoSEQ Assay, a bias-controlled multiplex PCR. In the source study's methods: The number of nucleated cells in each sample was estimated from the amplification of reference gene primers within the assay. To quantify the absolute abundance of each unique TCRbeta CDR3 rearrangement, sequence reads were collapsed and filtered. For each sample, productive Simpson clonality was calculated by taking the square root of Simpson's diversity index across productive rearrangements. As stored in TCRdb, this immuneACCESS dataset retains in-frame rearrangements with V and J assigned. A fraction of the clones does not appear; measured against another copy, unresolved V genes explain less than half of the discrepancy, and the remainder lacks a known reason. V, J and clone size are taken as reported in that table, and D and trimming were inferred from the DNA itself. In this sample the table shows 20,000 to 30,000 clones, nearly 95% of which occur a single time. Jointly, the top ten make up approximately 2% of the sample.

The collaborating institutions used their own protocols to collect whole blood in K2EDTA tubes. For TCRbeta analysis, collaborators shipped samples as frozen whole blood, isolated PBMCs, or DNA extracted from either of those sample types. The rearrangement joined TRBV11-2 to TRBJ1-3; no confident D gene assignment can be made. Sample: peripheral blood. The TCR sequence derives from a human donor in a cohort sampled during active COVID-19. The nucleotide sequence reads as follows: TGTGCCAGCAGCTTAATTTCGGGAAACACCATATATTTT. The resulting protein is CASSLISGNTIYF.